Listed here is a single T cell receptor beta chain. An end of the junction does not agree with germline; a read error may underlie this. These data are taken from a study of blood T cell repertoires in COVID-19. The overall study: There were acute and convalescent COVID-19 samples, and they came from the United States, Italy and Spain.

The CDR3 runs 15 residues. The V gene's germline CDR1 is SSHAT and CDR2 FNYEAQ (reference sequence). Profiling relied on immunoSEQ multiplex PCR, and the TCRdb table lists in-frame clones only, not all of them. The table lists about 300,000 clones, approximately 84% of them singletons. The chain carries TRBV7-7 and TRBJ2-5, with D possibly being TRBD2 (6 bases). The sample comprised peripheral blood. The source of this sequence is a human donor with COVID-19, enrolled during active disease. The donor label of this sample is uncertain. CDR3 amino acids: CASSQVGPRGETQYF. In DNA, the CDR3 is TGTGCTAGCAGCCAAGTCGGCCCCCGGGGGGAGACCCAGTACTTC.